The 26 T cell receptor beta chains given below trace back to one sample, sequenced in a study of T cells and Merkel cell carcinoma outcomes. Repertoires were generated with immunoSEQ multiplex PCR, while TCRdb's copy carries only in-frame clones and drops some. The sample contains some 16,000 clones, more than 80% of which appear only once. The sample taken for sequencing was tumor tissue from Merkel cell carcinoma. The source is a human donor with Merkel cell carcinoma.

The V call is TRBV29-1, the J call TRBJ2-1, with D perhaps TRBD2 (7 bases). There are 13 residues in the CDR3. Germline assignment: CDR1 SQVTM and CDR2 ANQGSEA. The V gene lost 4 bases and the J gene lost 7 bases, with 14 bases spanning the gap. For the CDR3, the DNA is TGCAGCGTTGGGGGGCGGGAGTGGAATGAGCAGTTCTTC. Protein sequence: CSVGGREWNEQFF.

The chain has TRBV18 and TRBJ2-1, with a weak D call TRBD1 (5 bases). This CDR3 spans 15 amino acids. The germline gives CDR1 KGHSH, CDR2 LQKENI. The V end was cut by 0 bases, the J end by 4 bases, with 10 bases between. The CDR3 DNA sequence: TGTGCCAGCTCACCACCCCAGGGCCTATACAATGAGCAGTTCTTC. Its translation is CASSPPQGLYNEQFF.

The chain combines TRBV28 with TRBJ2-7; D call uncertain. There are 13 residues in the CDR3. Germline CDR1 reads MDHEN; CDR2 reads SYDVKM. Deletions cut 10 bases from V and 3 bases from J, with 16 bases between. CDR3 amino acids: CATAVSGNYEQYF. The CDR3 region has the DNA TGTGCCACCGCAGTTTCGGGTAACTACGAGCAGTACTTC.

The V gene is TRBV7-4, the J gene TRBJ1-5; D is unclear. This CDR3 has 15 amino acids. V lost 4 bases and J 7 bases, leaving 17 bases between the germline ends. Germline lookup yields CDR1 SGHVT and CDR2 SQSDAQ. The CDR3 loop reads CASSSRGRVGQPQHF. The CDR3 coding sequence is TGTGCCAGCAGCTCCCGTGGGAGGGTAGGACAGCCCCAGCATTTT.

The rearrangement uses TRBV7-6 and TRBJ2-2; no reliable D call. The CDR3 consists of 12 residues. Looked up from germline, CDR1 is SGHVS and CDR2 is FNYEAQ. V lost 1 base, J lost 6 bases, and 3 bases lay in between. The CDR3 DNA follows: TGTGCCAGCAGCTTAGATTCCGGGGAGCTGTTTTTT. Encoded protein: CASSLDSGELFF.

The rearrangement links TRBV7-9 to TRBJ1-2, with D unresolved. The V end was cut by 3 bases, the J end by 2 bases, with 4 bases between. This CDR3 has 12 amino acids. Germline V gene data show CDR1 as SEHNR and CDR2 as FQNEAQ (reference sequence). CDR3 amino acids: CASSFENYGYTF. The CDR3 nucleotides are TGTGCCAGCAGCTTCGAGAACTATGGCTACACCTTC.

This clone came up once. The chain has TRBV4-1 and TRBJ2-7, with D maybe TRBD1 (7 bases). The CDR3 is 16 amino acids. The V gene lost 0 bases and the J gene lost 1 base, with 13 bases spanning the gap. CDR1 is MGHRA, CDR2 YSYEKL, per germline. CDR3 DNA sequence: TGCGCCAGCAGCCAAGATCAGACAGGGACTTCCTACGAGCAGTACTTC. Amino acids: CASSQDQTGTSYEQYF.

The V call is TRBV5-6, the J call TRBJ2-2; TRBD2 matches 8 bases. CDR1 is SGHDT, CDR2 YYEEEE, per germline. The V gene end was trimmed by 4 bases and the J gene end by 7 bases; junction bases not matched to a gene: 9. The CDR3 has 15 amino acids. The DNA for the CDR3 is TGTGCCAGCAGCCGCGGGAGGTCGACGGGCGGGGAGCTGTTTTTT. Encoded protein: CASSRGRSTGGELFF.

The chain carries TRBV10-3 and TRBJ2-3; TRBD2 matches at 8 bases. Per the germline V gene, CDR1 is ENHRY and CDR2 is SYGVKD. J was trimmed by 4 bases and V by 0 bases; bases with no gene match: 6. This CDR3 has 16 residues. The CDR3 protein is CAISESGGLAADTQYF. The CDR3 DNA sequence: TGTGCCATCAGTGAGTCGGGAGGACTAGCTGCAGATACGCAGTATTTT.

V and J are TRBV29-1 and TRBJ1-2; the D is unclear. The CDR3 is made up of 11 amino acids. Per the germline V gene, CDR1 is SQVTM and CDR2 is ANQGSEA. Deletions cut 6 bases from V and 7 bases from J, with 12 bases between. Written as DNA, the CDR3 is TGCAGCGTGCCCGGTCCCACTGGCTACACCTTC. Its translation is CSVPGPTGYTF.

This chain uses TRBV18 with TRBJ1-5, with no clear D. The germline V gene has CDR1 KGHSH and CDR2 LQKENI. Trimming pared 3 bases from V and 4 bases from J, leaving 10 bases between. The CDR3 contains 14 residues. CDR3 loop: CASSPTGPNQPQHF. The CDR3, as DNA: TGTGCCAGCTCACCGACGGGCCCGAATCAGCCCCAGCATTTT.

The rearrangement joins TRBV15 to TRBJ1-1, with 8 bases fitting TRBD1. This CDR3 contains 15 residues. J was trimmed by 2 bases and V by 3 bases; bases with no gene match: 5. CDR1 and CDR2 from the germline V gene are LNHNV and YYDKDF (reference sequence). The CDR3 bases are TGTGCCACCAGCAGGAGGACAGGGCTAAACACTGAAGCTTTCTTT. This sequence encodes CATSRRTGLNTEAFF.

Points on this clone: In the same sample, other DNA sequences code for this CDR3. V usage is TRBV2 and J usage is TRBJ1-1; 7 nucleotides align to TRBD1. This CDR3 is 14 amino acids long. V gave up 7 bases and J gave up 5 bases; unmatched junction bases: 10. Germline loops: CDR1 SNHLY, CDR2 FYNNEI. CDR3: CASTDRAVGTEAFF. The CDR3 coding sequence is TGTGCCAGCACCGACAGGGCCGTTGGTACTGAAGCTTTCTTT.

The chain is built from TRBV19 and TRBJ1-2; D ambiguous. This CDR3 spans 15 amino acids. Germline V CDR1 and CDR2: LNHDA, SQIVND (reference sequence). Trimming took off 0 bases at V and 5 bases at J, with 13 bases between the two ends. CDR3 sequence: CASSIDHDGRYGYTF. DNA of the CDR3: TGTGCCAGTAGTATAGATCACGACGGGAGGTATGGCTACACCTTC.

The rearrangement joins TRBV18 to TRBJ2-2, with D tentatively TRBD1 or TRBD2 (5 bases each). This CDR3 spans 16 amino acids. With 1 base removed from V and 1 base from J, the gap between germline ends came to 10 bases. Per germline, CDR1 KGHSH and CDR2 LQKENI. The CDR3 DNA reads as TGTGCCAGCTCACCACAGTGGGACGGGAACACCGGGGAGCTGTTTTTT. Translating gives CASSPQWDGNTGELFF.

A few counts support this clone. The chain has TRBV19 and TRBJ2-5, with D uncertain. This CDR3 is built from 13 residues. Trimming removed 3 bases from V and 1 base from J, with 6 bases in between. Germline V gene data show CDR1 as LNHDA and CDR2 as SQIVND (reference sequence). The CDR3 reads CASSINSQETQYF. For the CDR3, the DNA is TGTGCCAGTAGTATTAACAGCCAAGAGACCCAGTACTTC. The entire variable domain, with the rest obtained from reference TRBV19 and TRBJ2-5, is as follows: DGGITQSPKYLFRKEGQNVTLSCEQNLNHDAMYWYRQDPGQGLRLIYYSQIVNDFQKGDIAEGYSVSREKKESFPLTVTSAQKNPTAFYLCASSINSQETQYFGPGTRLLVL.

The chain combines TRBV2 with TRBJ1-2, with D unresolved. The CDR3 has 11 amino acids. Trimming cost V 8 bases and J 0 bases, with 4 bases left between them. Per germline, CDR1 SNHLY and CDR2 FYNNEI. CDR3 protein: CASSANYGYTF. As DNA, the CDR3 is TGTGCCAGCTCCGCTAACTATGGCTACACCTTC.

This clone appeared once. V gene TRBV18 combines with J gene TRBJ2-7; no definite D call. The V and J ends lost 2 bases and 5 bases respectively, with 16 bases between them. Germline V lookup: CDR1 KGHSH, CDR2 LQKENI. The CDR3 runs to 15 residues. CDR3 loop: CASSPGLTDVDEQYF. Here the CDR3 DNA reads TGTGCCAGCTCACCAGGTCTCACCGATGTCGACGAGCAGTACTTC.

CDR3 region: CASRTYSNQPQHF. The CDR3 coding sequence is TGTGCCAGCAGGACTTATAGCAATCAGCCCCAGCATTTT. The chain uses TRBV6-1 and TRBJ1-5; D call uncertain. Germline V gene sequence: CDR1 MNHNS, CDR2 SASEGT. The CDR3 runs 13 residues. Trimming stripped 6 bases from V and 0 bases from J, with 6 bases between.

The J gene is TRBJ2-6, the V gene TRBV27, with 7 bases aligning to TRBD1. CDR1 MNHEY and CDR2 SMNVEV come from the germline V gene (reference sequence). V trimming: 6 bases; J trimming: 3 bases; junction bases outside the gene matches: 8. The CDR3 consists of 16 residues. In DNA, the CDR3 is TGTGCCAGCAGGAGGACAGGTCTCGATGGGGCCAACGTCCTGACTTTC. Protein: CASRRTGLDGANVLTF.

J is TRBJ1-6 and V is TRBV30; TRBD1 is a possible D gene (6 bases). V lost 5 bases and J lost 7, with 12 bases in between. CDR1 and CDR2 (germline): GTSNPN, SVGIG (reference sequence). The length of the CDR3 is 13 residues. CDR3 loop: CAWSTGANSPLHF. In DNA form, the CDR3 reads TGTGCCTGGTCGACAGGCGCAAATTCACCCCTCCACTTT.

The chain is built from TRBV5-1 and TRBJ2-3; unclear D gene. The CDR3 is 12 residues long. Germline-derived CDR1 and CDR2 are SGHRS and YFSETQ. Trimming removed 0 bases at V and 5 bases at J, with 4 bases between. The CDR3 reads CASSLAGDTQYF. CDR3 bases: TGCGCCAGCAGCTTGGCTGGAGATACGCAGTATTTT.

J is TRBJ2-5 and V is TRBV5-1; no clear D. The CDR3 loop spans 11 amino acids. CDR1 and CDR2 (germline): SGHRS, YFSETQ. V lost 6 bases, J lost 5 bases, and 8 bases lay in between. Written as DNA, the CDR3 is TGCGCCAGCATTGAGCAGGAGACCCAGTACTTC. Encoded protein: CASIEQETQYF. Combining the CDR3 with reference TRBV5-1 and TRBJ2-5 gives the whole variable domain KAGVTQTPRYLIKTRGQQVTLSCSPISGHRSVSWYQQTPGQGLQFLFEYFSETQRNKGNFPGRFSGRQFSNSRSEMNVSTLELGDSALYLCASIEQETQYFGPGTRLLVL.

Notes on this clone: A junction end diverges from the germline sequence, so it may reflect a read error. V usage is TRBV4-1 and J usage is TRBJ2-7; the match to TRBD2 covers 9 bases. Germline lookup yields CDR1 MGHRA and CDR2 YSYEKL. The CDR3 is 15 amino acids. CDR3 residues: CASSQGGTSSHEQYF. CDR3 nucleotides: TGCGCCAGCAGCCAAGGTGGGACTAGCTCCCACGAGCAGTACTTC.

The chain employs TRBV28 and TRBJ2-7; weak D call: TRBD1 (6 bases). CDR1 and CDR2 (germline): MDHEN, SYDVKM. The ends were cut back, 2 bases at V and 5 bases at J, with 13 bases in the middle. The CDR3 consists of 14 residues. The CDR3 DNA follows: TGTGCCAGCAGTTTAAGGGGGAAGGTTAACGAGCAGTACTTC. This codes for CASSLRGKVNEQYF.

This clone was observed a few times. V usage is TRBV29-1 and J usage is TRBJ1-1, with D unclear. V lost 4 bases and J 0 bases, leaving 6 bases between the germline ends. The CDR3 consists of 12 residues. Germline CDR1 is SQVTM and CDR2 is ANQGSEA. CDR3: CSVVPMNTEAFF. The DNA for the CDR3 is TGCAGCGTTGTACCGATGAACACTGAAGCTTTCTTT.